The T cell receptor beta chain under discussion was sequenced for a study of CD8 T cells in Susac syndrome. CD8+ and CD4+ blood T cells underwent TCR beta sequencing. The controls were healthy donors who were matched for age and sex. The CDR3 length is 14 residues. Germline CDR1 is SGDLS and CDR2 is YYNGEE. Trimming left V 6 bases short and J 6 bases short, with 15 bases between. An input of 0.5 to 1 ug of RNA was subjected to reverse transcription using random hexamers. An immunoSEQ multiplex PCR generated amplified TCR beta CDR3 products spanning 54 Vbeta and 13 Jbeta. TCRdb called the immunoSEQ multiplex PCR reads again in MiXCR, with one record for every CDR3 protein. The table has 180,000 or so distinct CDR3 sequences, about 95% seen once; the top ten hold around 0.11%.

The source is a human donor in good health. Input material: CD4+ T cells from PBMCs. The chain carries TRBV9 and TRBJ2-2; D call uncertain. CDR3 coding DNA: TGTGCCAGCACGGCCCCAGCCGTGGCCGGGGAGCTGTTTTTT. Its protein is CASTAPAVAGELFF. Based on the CDR3 plus reference TRBV9 and TRBJ2-2, the full variable domain is DSGVTQTPKHLITATGQRVTLRCSPRSGDLSVYWYQQSLDQGLQFLIQYYNGEERAKGNILERFSAQQFPDLHSELNLSSLELGDSALYFCASTAPAVAGELFFGEGSRLTVL.